Listed below are T cell receptor beta chains from one sample, sequenced in a study of blood T cell repertoires in COVID-19. Profiling relied on immunoSEQ multiplex PCR, and the TCRdb table lists in-frame clones only, not all of them. The sample has over 130,000 clones, over 60% seen once; the top ten hold over 2.5%. The sequencing input was PBMCs or T cells enriched from blood (not recorded which). These receptors were obtained from a woman aged 45-60 years who had recovered from COVID-19. Each CDR3 is given with its conserved first and last residue. D genes are given only for firm matches. Size is omitted from some rows. Given values are once, few, many or a class for expanded clones.

TRBV2	-	TRBJ1-2	-	CASSGGQSFEGYTF	TGTGCCAGCAGCGGCGGGCAGAGCTTTGAGGGCTACACCTTC
TRBV7-8	-	TRBJ1-1	-	CASLPFSDAGTEAFF	TGTGCCAGCCTACCATTCTCAGACGCGGGTACTGAAGCTTTCTTT
TRBV28	-	TRBJ2-3	-	CASSWQGTDTQYF	TGTGCCAGCAGTTGGCAGGGTACAGATACGCAGTATTTT
TRBV5-1	-	TRBJ1-1	-	CASSRRVIDEMNTEAFF	TGCGCCAGCAGCCGCCGGGTAATCGACGAAATGAACACTGAAGCTTTCTTT
TRBV27	-	TRBJ1-1	TRBD1	CASSLTPGGTEAFF	TGTGCCAGCAGTTTAACCCCAGGGGGCACTGAAGCTTTCTTT
TRBV12-5	-	TRBJ2-2	TRBD1	CASGLVTGGTGELFF	TGTGCTAGTGGTTTGGTAACAGGGGGCACCGGGGAGCTGTTTTTT
TRBV11-2	once	TRBJ1-4	TRBD1	CASSRDRGVNEKLFF	TGTGCCAGCAGCCGGGACAGGGGGGTAAATGAAAAACTGTTTTTT
TRBV6-5	-	TRBJ1-4	TRBD1	CASRGTGVEKLFF	TGTGCCAGCAGGGGGACAGGGGTTGAAAAACTGTTTTTT
TRBV6-5	-	TRBJ2-7	TRBD2	CASSRGGTSYEQYF	TGTGCCAGCAGTCGGGGGGGAACCTCCTACGAGCAGTACTTC
TRBV27	-	TRBJ2-2	-	CASSSNTGELFF	TGTGCCAGCAGTTCAAACACCGGGGAGCTGTTTTTT